The clone carrying this T cell receptor beta chain was counted a single time. The antigen is undetermined. The data were taken from a study of cytomegalovirus exposure and HLA in healthy donors. Using immunoSEQ multiplex PCR, the repertoire was profiled, and TCRdb retains in-frame clones only, with some absent. The sample carries approximately 170,000 clones, 85% recorded once. Study results and caveats: Whilst most TCR sequences proved rare, a subset of public TCRs occurred across many donors. The tendency of first-cohort TCR clusters to co-occur in the 120 or so validation repertoires was the finding of a later analysis. The investigators catalogued 180 or so TCR beta chains as cytomegalovirus-associated.

The sample consisted of PBMCs. This receptor was obtained from a man between 18 and 35 years old in good health and CMV-seropositive.

The CDR3 region has the DNA TGTGCCAGCAGCAAAACCGGGACAGGGGGAGAGACCCAGTACTTC. This codes for CASSKTGTGGETQYF. V and J are TRBV11-2 and TRBJ2-5; 11 nucleotides agree with TRBD1. V lost 5 bases, J lost 4 bases, and 6 bases stayed unmatched. The V gene's germline CDR1 is SGHAT and CDR2 FQNNGV. CDR3 length: 15 amino acids.